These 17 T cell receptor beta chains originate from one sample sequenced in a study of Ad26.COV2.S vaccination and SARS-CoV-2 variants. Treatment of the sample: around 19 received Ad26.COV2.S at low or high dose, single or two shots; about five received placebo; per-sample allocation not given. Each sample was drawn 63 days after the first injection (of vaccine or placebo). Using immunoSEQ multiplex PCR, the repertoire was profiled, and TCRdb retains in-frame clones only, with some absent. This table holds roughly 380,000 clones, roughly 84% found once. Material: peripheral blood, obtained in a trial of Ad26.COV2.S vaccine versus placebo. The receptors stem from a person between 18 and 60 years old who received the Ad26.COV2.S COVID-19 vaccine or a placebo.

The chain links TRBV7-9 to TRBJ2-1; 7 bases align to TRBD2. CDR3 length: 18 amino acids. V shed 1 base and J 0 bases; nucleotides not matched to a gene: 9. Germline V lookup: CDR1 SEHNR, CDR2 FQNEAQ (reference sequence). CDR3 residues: CASSLVGASGSSYNEQFF. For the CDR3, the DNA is TGTGCCAGCAGCTTAGTCGGGGCTAGCGGAAGCTCCTACAATGAGCAGTTCTTC.

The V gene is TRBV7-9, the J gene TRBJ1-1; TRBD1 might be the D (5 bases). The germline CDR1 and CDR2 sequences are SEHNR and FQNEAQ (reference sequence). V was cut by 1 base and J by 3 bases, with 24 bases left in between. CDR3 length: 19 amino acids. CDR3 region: CASSLVLARGRSRDTEAFF. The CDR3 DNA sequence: TGTGCCAGCAGCTTAGTGCTCGCTCGGGGACGATCCCGGGACACTGAAGCTTTCTTT.

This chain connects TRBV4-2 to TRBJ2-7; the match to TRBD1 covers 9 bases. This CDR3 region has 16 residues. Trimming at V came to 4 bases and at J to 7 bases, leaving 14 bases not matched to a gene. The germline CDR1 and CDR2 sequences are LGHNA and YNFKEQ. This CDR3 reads CASSPGGGTGPREQYF. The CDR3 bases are TGTGCCAGCAGCCCGGGGGGCGGGACAGGGCCTAGAGAGCAGTACTTC.

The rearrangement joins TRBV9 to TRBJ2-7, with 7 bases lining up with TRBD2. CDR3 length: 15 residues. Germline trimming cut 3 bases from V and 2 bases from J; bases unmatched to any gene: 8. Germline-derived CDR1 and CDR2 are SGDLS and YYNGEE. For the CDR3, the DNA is TGTGCCAGCAGCGAGGGAGCGGGGACCCCCTACGAGCAGTACTTC. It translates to CASSEGAGTPYEQYF. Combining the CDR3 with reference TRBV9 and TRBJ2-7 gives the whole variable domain DSGVTQTPKHLITATGQRVTLRCSPRSGDLSVYWYQQSLDQGLQFLIQYYNGEERAKGNILERFSAQQFPDLHSELNLSSLELGDSALYFCASSEGAGTPYEQYFGPGTRLTVT.

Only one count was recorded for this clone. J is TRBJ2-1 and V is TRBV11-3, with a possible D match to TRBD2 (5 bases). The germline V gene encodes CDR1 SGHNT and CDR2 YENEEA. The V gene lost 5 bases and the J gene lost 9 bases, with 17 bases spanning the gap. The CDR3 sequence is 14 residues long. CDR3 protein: CASSPTMGYGEQFF. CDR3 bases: TGTGCCAGCAGCCCGACTATGGGGTACGGTGAGCAGTTCTTC.

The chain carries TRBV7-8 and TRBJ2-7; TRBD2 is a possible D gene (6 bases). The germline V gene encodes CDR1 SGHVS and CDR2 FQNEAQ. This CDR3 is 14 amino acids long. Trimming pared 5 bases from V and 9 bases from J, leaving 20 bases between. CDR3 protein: CASSLGTGTSWQYF. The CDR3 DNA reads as TGTGCCAGCAGCCTCGGGACGGGGACTTCGTGGCAGTACTTC. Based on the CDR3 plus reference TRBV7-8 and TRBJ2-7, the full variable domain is GAGVSQSPRYKVAKRGQDVALRCDPISGHVSLFWYQQALGQGPEFLTYFQNEAQLDKSGLPSDRFFAERPEGSVSTLKIQRTQQEDSAVYLCASSLGTGTSWQYFGPGTRLTVT.

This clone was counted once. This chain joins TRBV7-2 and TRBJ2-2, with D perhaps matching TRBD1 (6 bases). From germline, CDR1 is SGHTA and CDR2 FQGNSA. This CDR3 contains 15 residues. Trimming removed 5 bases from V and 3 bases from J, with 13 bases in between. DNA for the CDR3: TGTGCCAGCAGCGGACGGACAGCATACACCGGGGAGCTGTTTTTT. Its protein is CASSGRTAYTGELFF.

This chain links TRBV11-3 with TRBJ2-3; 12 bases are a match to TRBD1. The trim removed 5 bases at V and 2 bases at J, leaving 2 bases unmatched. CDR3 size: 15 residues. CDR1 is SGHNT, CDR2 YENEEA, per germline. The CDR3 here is CASSAGQGATDTQYF. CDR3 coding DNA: TGTGCCAGCAGCGCGGGACAGGGGGCCACAGATACGCAGTATTTT.

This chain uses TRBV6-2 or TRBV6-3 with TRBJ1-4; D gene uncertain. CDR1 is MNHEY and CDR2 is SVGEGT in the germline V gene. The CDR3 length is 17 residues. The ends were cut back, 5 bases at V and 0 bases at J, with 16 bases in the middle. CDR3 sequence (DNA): TGTGCCAGCAGTCTTACCTCAACCGCGGCAACTAATGAAAAACTGTTTTTT. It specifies CASSLTSTAATNEKLFF.

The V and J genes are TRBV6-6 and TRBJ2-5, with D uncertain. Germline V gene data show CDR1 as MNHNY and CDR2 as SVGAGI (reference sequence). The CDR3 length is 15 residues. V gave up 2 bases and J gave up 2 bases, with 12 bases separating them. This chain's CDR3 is CASSYSRLWQETQYF. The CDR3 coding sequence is TGTGCCAGCAGTTACAGTCGGCTTTGGCAAGAGACCCAGTACTTC.

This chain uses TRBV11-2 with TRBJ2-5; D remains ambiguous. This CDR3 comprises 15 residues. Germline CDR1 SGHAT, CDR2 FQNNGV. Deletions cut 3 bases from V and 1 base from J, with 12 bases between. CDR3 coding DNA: TGTGCCAGCAGCTTCGGCAATCAGATCCAAGAGACCCAGTACTTC. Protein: CASSFGNQIQETQYF.

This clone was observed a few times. The CDR3 DNA follows: TGTGCCAGCAGTGGTCATATGAACACTGAAGCTTTCTTT. It yields the protein CASSGHMNTEAFF. This chain joins TRBV2 and TRBJ1-1; D uncertain. V was shortened by 4 bases and J by 0 bases, with 6 bases between the two germline ends. Looked up from germline, CDR1 is SNHLY and CDR2 is FYNNEI. This CDR3 has 13 residues.

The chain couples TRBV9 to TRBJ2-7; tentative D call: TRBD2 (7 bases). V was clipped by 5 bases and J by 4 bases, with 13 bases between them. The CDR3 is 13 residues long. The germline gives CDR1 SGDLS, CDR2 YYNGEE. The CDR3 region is CASRGEGEYEQYF. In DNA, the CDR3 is TGTGCCAGCAGAGGGGAGGGGGAATACGAGCAGTACTTC.

The CDR3 nucleotides are TGCAGTGCTAGTTACAGGCTAACCTACGAGCAGTACTTC. Its protein product is CSASYRLTYEQYF. The rearrangement links TRBV20-1 to TRBJ2-7; tentative D call: TRBD1 (5 bases). Per the germline V gene, CDR1 is DFQATT and CDR2 is SNEGSKA (reference sequence). V was pared by 3 bases and J by 2 bases, with 11 bases between. The CDR3 is 13 residues long.

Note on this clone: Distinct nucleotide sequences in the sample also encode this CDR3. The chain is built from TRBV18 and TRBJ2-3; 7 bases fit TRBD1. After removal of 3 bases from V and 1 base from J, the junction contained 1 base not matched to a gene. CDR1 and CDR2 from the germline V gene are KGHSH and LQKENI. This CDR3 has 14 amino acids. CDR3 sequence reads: CASSPGQGTDTQYF. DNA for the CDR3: TGTGCCAGCTCACCTGGACAGGGCACAGATACGCAGTATTTT.

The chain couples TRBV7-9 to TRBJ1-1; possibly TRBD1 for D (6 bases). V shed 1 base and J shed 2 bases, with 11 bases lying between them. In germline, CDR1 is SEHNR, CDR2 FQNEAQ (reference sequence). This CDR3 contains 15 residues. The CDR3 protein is CASSLEAGENTEAFF. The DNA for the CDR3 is TGTGCCAGCAGCTTAGAGGCAGGGGAAAACACTGAAGCTTTCTTT. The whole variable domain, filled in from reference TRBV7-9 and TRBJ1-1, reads DTGVSQNPRHKITKRGQNVTFRCDPISEHNRLYWYRQTLGQGPEFLTYFQNEAQLEKSRLLSDRFSAERPKGSFSTLEIQRTEQGDSAMYLCASSLEAGENTEAFFGQGTRLTVV.

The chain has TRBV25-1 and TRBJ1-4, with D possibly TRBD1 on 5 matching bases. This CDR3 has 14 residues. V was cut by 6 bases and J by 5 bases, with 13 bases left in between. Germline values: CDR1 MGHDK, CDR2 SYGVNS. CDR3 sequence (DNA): TGTGCCAGCAGCGGGACGGGAGGAAATGAAAAACTGTTTTTT. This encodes CASSGTGGNEKLFF. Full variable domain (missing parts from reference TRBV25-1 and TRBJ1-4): EADIYQTPRYLVIGTGKKITLECSQTMGHDKMYWYQQDPGMELHLIHYSYGVNSTEKGDLSSESTVSRIRTEHFPLTLESARPSHTSQYLCASSGTGGNEKLFFGSGTQLSVL.